Presented here are 16 T cell receptor beta chains from one specimen sequenced in a study of blood T cell repertoires in COVID-19. Clones were read by immunoSEQ multiplex PCR, and TCRdb kept only the in-frame ones, dropping some. Of tens of thousands of clones in the sample, 76% were seen once. Sequences were obtained from peripheral blood. The receptors come from a woman older than 75 with acute or convalescent COVID-19.

This clone has just one count. CDR3 nucleotide sequence: TGTGCCAGCAGCCAAGATTTCTGGAGCGAGCAGTACTTC. Encoded protein: CASSQDFWSEQYF. V is TRBV14 and J is TRBJ2-7; D is undetermined. The V gene lost 0 bases and the J gene lost 6 bases, with 9 bases spanning the gap. Germline CDR1 is SGHDN and CDR2 is FVKESK. There are 13 residues in the CDR3.

Only a few counts were recorded for this clone. The chain links TRBV7-2 to TRBJ2-7, with 9 nucleotides matching TRBD2. The germline CDR1 and CDR2 sequences are SGHTA and FQGNSA. This CDR3 is 15 amino acids long. V trimming: 1 base; J trimming: 6 bases; junction bases outside the gene matches: 7. CDR3 residues: CASSLGASGTGEQYF. Written as DNA, the CDR3 is TGTGCCAGCAGCTTAGGGGCTAGCGGGACTGGCGAGCAGTACTTC.

The chain employs TRBV28 and TRBJ2-1; 8 bases match TRBD2. Germline CDR1 and CDR2: MDHEN and SYDVKM. V gave up 7 bases and J gave up 3 bases; unmatched junction bases: 5. CDR3 length: 14 residues. The CDR3 sequence is CASILAGGYNEQFF. The CDR3 coding sequence is TGTGCCAGCATCTTGGCGGGGGGCTACAATGAGCAGTTCTTC.

This rearrangement joins TRBV9 to TRBJ2-2, with 8 bases lining up with TRBD1. The CDR3 is 18 amino acids. Germline V CDR1 and CDR2: SGDLS, YYNGEE. With V trimmed by 4 bases and J by 3 bases, 14 bases remained unmatched. The CDR3 nucleotides are TGTGCCAGCAGCTCACAGGTCTCGACAGGGGCCGACACCGGGGAGCTGTTTTTT. This gives the protein CASSSQVSTGADTGELFF.

The chain links TRBV6-5 to TRBJ2-7; D possibly corresponds to TRBD2 (5 bases). This CDR3 region has 15 residues. V lost 0 bases, J lost 6 bases, and 15 bases lay in between. Germline V gene lookup returns CDR1 MNHEY and CDR2 SVGAGI. CDR3 amino acids: CASSYSRGLRSEQYF. In DNA, the CDR3 is TGTGCCAGCAGTTACTCTAGAGGGTTAAGGTCCGAGCAGTACTTC.

This chain joins TRBV7-2 and TRBJ1-3; perhaps TRBD1 as D (6 bases). V was cut by 5 bases and J by 0 bases, with 14 bases left in between. Germline V gives CDR1 SGHTA, CDR2 FQGNSA. The CDR3 consists of 16 residues. The CDR3 DNA reads as TGTGCCAGCAGCAAAAGGACAGTCAGCTCTGGAAACACCATATATTTT. This sequence encodes CASSKRTVSSGNTIYF. Full variable domain (rest looked up from reference TRBV7-2 and TRBJ1-3): GAGVSQSPSNKVTEKGKDVELRCDPISGHTALYWYRQSLGQGLEFLIYFQGNSAPDKSGLPSDRFSAERTGGSVSTLTIQRTQQEDSAVYLCASSKRTVSSGNTIYFGEGSWLTVV.

V usage is TRBV19 and J usage is TRBJ2-5; 14 bases agree with TRBD2. V was clipped by 5 bases and J by 5 bases; unmatched bases: 7. Germline CDR1 is LNHDA and CDR2 is SQIVND (reference sequence). This CDR3 region has 16 residues. CDR3 protein: CASSSGLAGGGETQYF. Written as DNA, the CDR3 is TGTGCCAGTAGTTCCGGACTAGCGGGAGGTGGGGAGACCCAGTACTTC.

This clone was detected a few times. The chain carries TRBV9 and TRBJ1-5; D may be TRBD1 (5 bases). Trimming took 5 bases from V and 7 from J, leaving 19 bases between them. In germline, CDR1 is SGDLS, CDR2 YYNGEE. CDR3 size: 15 residues. Here the CDR3 DNA reads TGTGCCAGCAGTCCAGGTAAGGGGTCATGGCAGCCCCAGCATTTT. Translating gives CASSPGKGSWQPQHF.

The chain carries TRBV7-2 and TRBJ1-5; 8 nucleotides match TRBD1. The CDR3 sequence is 15 residues long. Germline CDR1 SGHTA, CDR2 FQGNSA. After removal of 5 bases from V and 7 bases from J, the junction contained 10 bases not matched to a gene. CDR3 nucleotide sequence: TGTGCCAGCAGCGACCGGGACAGGACGAGCCAGCCCCAGCATTTT. It codes for CASSDRDRTSQPQHF.

This chain joins TRBV2 and TRBJ1-1; TRBD1 might be the D (6 bases). Trimming stripped 7 bases from V and 2 bases from J, with 14 bases between. Germline loops: CDR1 SNHLY, CDR2 FYNNEI. This CDR3 comprises 14 residues. The CDR3 protein is CASIVGQINTEAFF. The CDR3 nucleotides read TGTGCCAGCATCGTAGGACAGATTAACACTGAAGCTTTCTTT.

CDR3 residues: CASSVLAGGADTQYF. In nucleotides, the CDR3 is TGTGCCAGCAGCGTCCTAGCGGGAGGTGCAGATACGCAGTATTTT. The rearrangement joins TRBV7-9 to TRBJ2-3; TRBD2 aligns across 11 bases. This CDR3 has 15 amino acids. CDR1 SEHNR and CDR2 FQNEAQ come from the germline V gene (reference sequence). Germline trimming cut 5 bases from V and 4 bases from J; bases unmatched to any gene: 5.

The chain joins TRBV9 to TRBJ2-5, with 12 positions matching TRBD2. Germline V gene data show CDR1 as SGDLS and CDR2 as YYNGEE. CDR3 size: 15 residues. The junction had 6 bases not matched to a gene; V was cut back by 7 bases and J by 2 bases. The CDR3 reads CASGLAGTKQETQYF. In nucleotides, the CDR3 is TGTGCCAGCGGACTAGCGGGGACAAAACAAGAGACCCAGTACTTC.

The CDR3 reads CASSLNRAGNTIYF. The CDR3 DNA sequence: TGTGCCAGCAGCTTAAACAGGGCTGGAAACACCATATATTTT. J is TRBJ1-3 and V is TRBV7-9; D perhaps matches TRBD1 (6 bases). Trimming took off 2 bases at V and 2 bases at J, with 7 bases between the two ends. The V gene's germline CDR1 is SEHNR and CDR2 FQNEAQ (reference sequence). The CDR3 sequence is 14 residues long.

The chain carries TRBV5-1 and TRBJ2-3, with 11 bases fitting TRBD2. V lost 4 bases, J lost 8 bases, and 12 bases stayed unmatched. The germline gives CDR1 SGHRS, CDR2 YFSETQ. The CDR3 has 16 amino acids. CDR3 DNA sequence: TGCGCCAGCAGCACCGGACTAGCGGGTGTCGGGGGTACGCAGTATTTT. Translation: CASSTGLAGVGGTQYF.

The chain recombines TRBV7-3 with TRBJ2-1; 10 positions agree with TRBD2. After removal of 3 bases from V and 4 bases from J, the junction contained 3 bases not matched to a gene. Germline CDR1 reads SGHTA; CDR2 reads FQGTGA. The CDR3 spans 15 residues. The CDR3 reads CASSLGLARYNEQFF. DNA for the CDR3: TGTGCCAGCAGCTTGGGACTAGCGCGTTACAATGAGCAGTTCTTC.

This clone showed up just once. The chain joins TRBV5-1 to TRBJ2-7, with 11 bases that match TRBD1. The CDR3 extends over 16 amino acids. The trim removed 4 bases at V and 4 bases at J, leaving 10 bases unmatched. Looked up from germline, CDR1 is SGHRS and CDR2 is YFSETQ. The CDR3 DNA follows: TGCGCCAGCAGCCCCCTCTACGGGACAGGGGGTTACGAGCAGTACTTC. It specifies CASSPLYGTGGYEQYF.